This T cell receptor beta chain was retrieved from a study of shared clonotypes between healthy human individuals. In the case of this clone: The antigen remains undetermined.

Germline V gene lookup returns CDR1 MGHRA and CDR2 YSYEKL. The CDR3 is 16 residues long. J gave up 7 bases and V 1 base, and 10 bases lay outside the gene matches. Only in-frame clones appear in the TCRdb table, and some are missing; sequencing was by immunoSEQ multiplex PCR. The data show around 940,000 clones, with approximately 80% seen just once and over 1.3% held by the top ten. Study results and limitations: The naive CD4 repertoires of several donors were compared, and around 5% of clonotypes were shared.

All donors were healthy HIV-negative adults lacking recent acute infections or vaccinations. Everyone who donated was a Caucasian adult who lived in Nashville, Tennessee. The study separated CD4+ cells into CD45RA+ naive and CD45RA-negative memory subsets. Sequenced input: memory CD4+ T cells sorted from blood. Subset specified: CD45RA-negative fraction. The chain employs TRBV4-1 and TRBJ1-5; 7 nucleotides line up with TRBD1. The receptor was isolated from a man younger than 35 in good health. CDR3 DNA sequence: TGCGCCAGCAGCCAAGGACATACAGGGGCATGGCAGCCCCAGCATTTT. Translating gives CASSQGHTGAWQPQHF.